This T cell receptor beta chain was captured by sequencing in a study of cytomegalovirus exposure and HLA in healthy donors. The CDR3 is 13 amino acids. Trimming cost V 3 bases and J 3 bases, with 10 bases left between them. Germline lookup yields CDR1 SGHRS and CDR2 YFSETQ. With 60 Vbeta and 13 Jbeta primers, the PCR was carried out. Clones were read by immunoSEQ multiplex PCR, and TCRdb kept only the in-frame ones, dropping some. Here the sample spans about 130,000 clones, about 81% being singletons. General observations from the study: Compared with the approximately 680-donor mean, an Asian-associated ancestry cluster reportedly had fewer N-insertions, according to a later analysis.

Of note for this clone: Its target is unknown.

This sequence was found in a woman aged 40 to 49 in good health and CMV-seropositive. Input material: PBMCs. This chain connects TRBV5-1 to TRBJ2-7, with D perhaps TRBD2 (5 bases). The CDR3 DNA reads as TGCGCCAGCAGCTATGGACTGAACTACGAGCAGTACTTC. Its protein product is CASSYGLNYEQYF. Full variable domain (remainder filled in from reference TRBV5-1 and TRBJ2-7): KAGVTQTPRYLIKTRGQQVTLSCSPISGHRSVSWYQQTPGQGLQFLFEYFSETQRNKGNFPGRFSGRQFSNSRSEMNVSTLELGDSALYLCASSYGLNYEQYFGPGTRLTVT.